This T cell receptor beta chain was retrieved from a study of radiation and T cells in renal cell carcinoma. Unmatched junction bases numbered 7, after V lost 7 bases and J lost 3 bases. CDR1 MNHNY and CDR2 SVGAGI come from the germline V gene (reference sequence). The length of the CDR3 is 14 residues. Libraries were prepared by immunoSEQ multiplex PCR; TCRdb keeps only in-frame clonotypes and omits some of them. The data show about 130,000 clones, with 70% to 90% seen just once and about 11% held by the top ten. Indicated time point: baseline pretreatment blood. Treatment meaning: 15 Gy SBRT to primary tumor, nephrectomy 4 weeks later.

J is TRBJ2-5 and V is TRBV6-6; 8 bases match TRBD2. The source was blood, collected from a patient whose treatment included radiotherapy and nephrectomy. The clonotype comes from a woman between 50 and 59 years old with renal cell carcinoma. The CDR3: CASKRSAGEETQYF. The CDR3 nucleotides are TGTGCCAGCAAACGTTCAGCGGGGGAAGAGACCCAGTACTTC.